What follows are 16 T cell receptor delta chains derived from one specimen sequenced in a study of gamma-delta T cells after stem cell transplantation. TCRdb fed the RT-PCR reads into CATT to redo clone calling. Among 3,600 or so delta-chain clones listed, 15% to 20% were seen once. The specimen was gamma-delta T cells. The receptors originated from a human donor. It is not recorded whose cells these are; they may come from a transplant donor.

In the case of this clone: The sample holds other DNA sequences that translate to the same CDR3. V gene TRDV2 combines with J gene TRDJ1; 11 bases match TRDD3. Germline CDR1 GEAIGNYY, CDR2 EKD. This CDR3 spans 18 amino acids. J was trimmed by 0 bases and V by 4 bases; bases with no gene match: 12. The DNA of the CDR3 is TGTGCCTGTGATACTTTGGATGGGGGATACGAGGACACCGATAAACTCATCTTT. Residues: CACDTLDGGYEDTDKLIF.

The table lists this clone with a few counts. The protein held in TCRdb is that of a much larger clone and does not match this DNA's translation at residue 10, likely because of a read error; the protein shown is translated from the DNA. V gene TRDV2 combines with J gene TRDJ1; TRDD3 might be the D (5 bases). The CDR3 length is 18 residues. Germline CDR1 reads GEAIGNYY; CDR2 reads EKD. V lost 0 bases, J lost 0 bases, and 19 bases lay in between. CDR3 DNA sequence: TGTGCCTGTGACACCGTCCAACCCGGGGGCCTGTACACCGATAAACTCATCTTT. Residues: CACDTVQPGGLYTDKLIF.

This chain links TRDV2 with TRDJ3; 12 positions match TRDD3. Germline CDR1 GEAIGNYY, CDR2 EKD. The CDR3 spans 22 residues. After removal of 0 bases from V and 1 base from J, the junction contained 12 bases not matched to a gene. The CDR3 DNA follows: TGTGCCTGTGACACCTTACTGGGGGATACCTATAATGGATCCTGGGACACCCGACAGATGTTTTTC. This sequence encodes CACDTLLGDTYNGSWDTRQMFF.

This clone was picked up a small number of times. V gene TRDV2 combines with J gene TRDJ1, with TRDD3 identical over 10 bases. Germline assignment: CDR1 GEAIGNYY and CDR2 EKD. V lost 3 bases, J lost 11 bases, and 17 bases stayed unmatched. The CDR3 is 16 amino acids. The CDR3 sequence is CACDSLGDTAGGKLIF. CDR3 coding DNA: TGTGCCTGTGACTCCTTGGGGGATACCGCCGGGGGGAAGCTCATCTTT.

This clone is medium-sized. The chain uses TRDV2 and TRDJ1; the match to TRDD3 covers 9 bases. The CDR3 consists of 22 residues. CDR1 is GEAIGNYY and CDR2 is EKD in the germline V gene. V lost 3 bases and J lost 1; bases outside the gene matches: 26. This CDR3 is CACDPLSRKVLGDSLSTDKLIF. CDR3 bases: TGTGCCTGTGACCCACTTTCCCGAAAAGTACTGGGGGACTCCCTCTCCACCGATAAACTCATCTTT.

In this sample, this clone turned up a few times. The chain is built from TRDV2 and TRDJ1; 11 nucleotides align to TRDD3. The CDR3 loop spans 16 amino acids. J lost 2 bases, V lost 0 bases, and 4 bases had no gene match. Looked up from germline, CDR1 is GEAIGNYY and CDR2 is EKD. The DNA for the CDR3 is TGTGCCTGTGACACCGTGGGGGATACGAGGACCGATAAACTCATCTTT. Translating it yields CACDTVGDTRTDKLIF.

This clone has just a few counts. V usage is TRDV2 and J usage is TRDJ1; 11 bases match TRDD3. CDR1 is GEAIGNYY, CDR2 EKD, per germline. V lost 5 bases and J lost 0; bases outside the gene matches: 19. This CDR3 has 20 residues. CDR3 sequence reads: CACGTLSSTGGYRDTDKLIF. The CDR3 nucleotides are TGTGCCTGTGGCACGCTCTCTTCTACTGGGGGATATAGGGACACCGATAAACTCATCTTT.

This sequence joins TRDV2 and TRDJ1; perhaps TRDD3 as D (6 bases). The V and J ends lost 1 base and 0 bases respectively, with 26 bases between them. In germline, CDR1 is GEAIGNYY, CDR2 EKD. The length of the CDR3 is 20 residues. The CDR3 here is CACDTLMGGQRDPYTDKLIF. CDR3 nucleotides: TGTGCCTGTGACACTTTAATGGGGGGTCAGAGGGATCCTTACACCGATAAACTCATCTTT.

This clone was found a few times. Here the CDR3 DNA reads TGTGCCTGTGACTTCCTACGTGGCGGGGCCCCAGGCACCGATAAACTCATCTTT. It yields the protein CACDFLRGGAPGTDKLIF. The V gene is TRDV2, the J gene TRDJ1, with TRDD2 matching over 7 bases. J lost 1 base, V lost 3 bases, and 16 bases had no gene match. The CDR3 consists of 18 residues. Germline V CDR1 and CDR2: GEAIGNYY, EKD.

The chain uses TRDV2 and TRDJ1; 9 positions agree with TRDD3. The CDR3 sequence is 16 residues long. The germline V gene has CDR1 GEAIGNYY and CDR2 EKD. J lost 1 base, V lost 3 bases, and 8 bases had no gene match. Here the CDR3 DNA reads TGTGCCTGTGACCAGCTGGGGGATCGGAGCACCGATAAACTCATCTTT. Translating it yields CACDQLGDRSTDKLIF.

In this sample, this clone turned up a few times. The rearrangement joins TRDV2 to TRDJ1; 11 bases map to TRDD3. The CDR3 is 14 residues long. Germline loops: CDR1 GEAIGNYY, CDR2 EKD. With 3 bases clipped from V and 6 bases from J, the junction kept 5 bases outside the gene matches. CDR3 amino acids: CACDALGDTHKLIF. In DNA form, the CDR3 reads TGTGCCTGTGACGCTCTGGGGGATACCCATAAACTCATCTTT.

This clone is medium-sized (0.01 to 0.1%). This chain links TRDV2 with TRDJ1, with TRDD3 matching 9 bases. With V trimmed by 0 bases and J by 0 bases, 13 bases remained unmatched. Germline loops: CDR1 GEAIGNYY, CDR2 EKD. The CDR3 covers 19 residues. The CDR3 DNA reads as TGTGCCTGTGACACCGTTTCACCGGGGGATACCCTGTACACCGATAAACTCATCTTT. It translates to CACDTVSPGDTLYTDKLIF.

This clone was seen more than once but under ten times. The protein held in TCRdb is that of a much larger clone and does not match this DNA's translation at residue 5, likely because of a read error; the protein shown is translated from the DNA. The CDR3 sequence is CACDIVLGDTRQSDKLIF. Written as DNA, the CDR3 is TGTGCCTGTGACATTGTGCTGGGGGATACAAGGCAGAGCGATAAACTCATCTTT. J is TRDJ1 and V is TRDV2, with TRDD3 identical over 11 bases. The junction had 14 bases not matched to a gene; V was cut back by 2 bases and J by 4 bases. The CDR3 is made up of 18 amino acids. Germline V gives CDR1 GEAIGNYY, CDR2 EKD.

Turning to this clone: One base separates it from a far larger clone, so it is likely a read error. This chain uses TRDV1 with TRDJ1, with D uncertain. Germline V CDR1 and CDR2: TSWWSYY, QGS. The CDR3 covers 21 residues. Deletions cut 5 bases from V and 0 bases from J, with 31 bases between. This CDR3 reads CALGRVTRVSLWAWYTDKLIF. CDR3 DNA: TGTGCTCTTGGGAGGGTTACGAGAGTGTCACTGTGGGCCTGGTACACCGATAAACTCATCTTT.

This clone was picked up a small number of times. The V gene is TRDV2, the J gene TRDJ1, with TRDD3 identical over 10 bases. V lost 0 bases, J lost 5 bases, and 2 bases stayed unmatched. Per germline, CDR1 GEAIGNYY and CDR2 EKD. This CDR3 comprises 14 residues. CDR3 sequence reads: CACDTWGIQDKLIF. As DNA, the CDR3 is TGTGCCTGTGACACCTGGGGGATACAAGATAAACTCATCTTT.

A few counts support this clone. The chain carries TRDV2 and TRDJ1; 13 bases align to TRDD3. This CDR3 is built from 16 residues. Germline-derived CDR1 and CDR2 are GEAIGNYY and EKD. The junction had 8 bases not matched to a gene; V was cut back by 0 bases and J by 8 bases. DNA for the CDR3: TGTGCCTGTGACACCATTACTGGGGGATACGCCGGGAAACTCATCTTT. Its translation is CACDTITGGYAGKLIF.